What follows are 32 T cell receptor beta chains derived from one specimen sequenced in a study of B cell selection in AIRE deficiency. Regulatory T cells were sorted as CD4+CD25hiCD127low/negative. This table comes from immunoSEQ multiplex PCR, and its TCRdb copy is limited to in-frame clones, with some not included. The repertoire holds about 18,000 clones, with 90% to 95% as singletons. The sequenced sample consisted of CD4+CD25+ Tregs sorted from PBMCs. The receptors derive from a human donor in good health.

This clone was counted a single time. This chain links TRBV5-4 with TRBJ1-1; D gene uncertain. CDR3 size: 14 residues. The V end lost 0 bases, the J end lost 2 bases, and 8 bases lay between the germline ends. Germline V gene sequence: CDR1 SGHNT, CDR2 YYREEE (reference sequence). CDR3 DNA: TGTGCCAGCAGCTTGGATACATTCAACACTGAAGCTTTCTTT. Residues: CASSLDTFNTEAFF.

DNA for the CDR3: TGTGCCAGCAGCTTAGCAACAGGTCTGTATAGCAATCAGCCCCAGCATTTT. Translation: CASSLATGLYSNQPQHF. The chain employs TRBV11-1 and TRBJ1-5; perhaps TRBD1 as D (5 bases). Per germline, CDR1 SGHAT and CDR2 FQDESV (reference sequence). This CDR3 contains 17 residues. Trimming shortened V by 0 bases and J by 0 bases, and 12 bases separated the two germline ends.

This chain connects TRBV28 to TRBJ2-7, with D perhaps TRBD1 or TRBD2 (5 bases each). Germline V gene lookup returns CDR1 MDHEN and CDR2 SYDVKM. The CDR3 loop spans 15 amino acids. Trimming removed 2 bases from V and 3 bases from J, with 14 bases in between. CDR3 bases: TGTGCCAGCAGTTTACCGTCCGGGGCAAACTACGAGCAGTACTTC. Protein sequence: CASSLPSGANYEQYF.

This rearrangement joins TRBV27 to TRBJ1-2, with 10 bases aligning to TRBD1. The germline V gene encodes CDR1 MNHEY and CDR2 SMNVEV (reference sequence). The CDR3 consists of 15 residues. V shed 2 bases, J shed 7 bases, and the junction held 7 bases outside the gene matches. The CDR3 bases are TGTGCCAGCAGTTTAAAGGGACAGGGGTTAGCTGGCTACACCTTC. Translating gives CASSLKGQGLAGYTF.

The J gene is TRBJ2-7, the V gene TRBV29-1; the match to TRBD2 covers 11 bases. CDR1 SQVTM and CDR2 ANQGSEA come from the germline V gene. The V and J ends lost 3 bases and 1 base, in that order; junction bases with no gene match: 2. This CDR3 contains 14 residues. The CDR3: CSVDIAGGSYEQYF. The CDR3 coding sequence is TGCAGCGTTGATATAGCGGGAGGGTCCTACGAGCAGTACTTC.

CDR3 protein: CASSLNLAGGLNTQYF. The CDR3, as DNA: TGTGCCAGCAGTTTAAACTTAGCGGGGGGCCTTAATACGCAGTATTTT. The rearrangement links TRBV28 to TRBJ2-3; 10 bases match TRBD2. Per the germline V gene, CDR1 is MDHEN and CDR2 is SYDVKM. CDR3 length equals 16 residues. J gave up 7 bases and V 2 bases, and 9 bases lay outside the gene matches.

J is TRBJ2-6 and V is TRBV10-3; D perhaps matches TRBD2 (6 bases). CDR1 and CDR2 (germline): ENHRY, SYGVKD. V was shortened by 8 bases and J by 0 bases, with 14 bases between the two germline ends. The CDR3 has 16 residues. CDR3 DNA sequence: TGTGCCATCGGGGGGATGAGCGTCTCTGGGGCCAACGTCCTGACTTTC. The encoded protein is CAIGGMSVSGANVLTF.

The chain recombines TRBV6-6 with TRBJ1-5; no firm D call. This CDR3 has 15 residues. The germline CDR1 and CDR2 sequences are MNHNY and SVGAGI (reference sequence). Trimming shortened V by 1 base and J by 1 base, and 8 bases separated the two germline ends. CDR3: CASSYYGRSNQPQHF. The CDR3 DNA reads as TGTGCCAGCAGTTACTACGGGAGAAGCAATCAGCCCCAGCATTTT.

V and J are TRBV28 and TRBJ1-2, with a possible D match to TRBD1 (5 bases). Germline lookup yields CDR1 MDHEN and CDR2 SYDVKM. V lost 4 bases and J 5 bases, leaving 14 bases between the germline ends. The CDR3 is made up of 14 amino acids. In DNA, the CDR3 is TGTGCCAGCAGTTCCTCGGGACGGTCTTATGGCTACACCTTC. Residues: CASSSSGRSYGYTF.

This chain links TRBV28 with TRBJ2-7; D is perhaps TRBD1 (5 bases). The CDR3 totals 13 residues. The V end was cut by 10 bases, the J end by 6 bases, with 19 bases between. The germline CDR1 and CDR2 sequences are MDHEN and SYDVKM. The CDR3 sequence is CATREAGWLEQYF. The CDR3, as DNA: TGTGCCACCCGAGAGGCAGGGTGGCTCGAGCAGTACTTC.

The rearrangement joins TRBV5-5 to TRBJ2-3; TRBD2 aligns across 10 bases. V trimming: 0 bases; J trimming: 6 bases; junction bases outside the gene matches: 10. This CDR3 has 17 residues. Germline loops: CDR1 SGHKS, CDR2 YYEKEE (reference sequence). The CDR3 nucleotides are TGTGCCAGCAGCTTGGGAGCTAGCGGGAGATGGAGGGATACGCAGTATTTT. This codes for CASSLGASGRWRDTQYF.

This clone came up once. The sample carries other DNA sequences with the same CDR3. The rearrangement joins TRBV18 to TRBJ1-1; 8 nucleotides agree with TRBD1. V shed 3 bases, J shed 1 base, and the junction held 1 base outside the gene matches. CDR1 and CDR2 from the germline V gene are KGHSH and LQKENI. This CDR3 has 14 residues. CDR3 protein: CASSPGTGNTEAFF. The CDR3 bases are TGTGCCAGCTCACCCGGGACAGGGAACACTGAAGCTTTCTTT.

This sequence joins TRBV9 and TRBJ2-1; 10 positions match TRBD2. Germline CDR1 reads SGDLS; CDR2 reads YYNGEE. The CDR3 has 15 residues. V gave up 3 bases and J gave up 1 base; unmatched junction bases: 1. In DNA, the CDR3 is TGTGCCAGCAGCGAGCGGGAGGGGTCCTACAATGAGCAGTTCTTC. Translated: CASSEREGSYNEQFF.

The chain combines TRBV2 with TRBJ2-5, with a tentative D call TRBD2 (6 bases). V lost 7 bases to trimming and J lost 4 bases, with 16 bases between them. Germline CDR1 reads SNHLY; CDR2 reads FYNNEI. This CDR3 contains 14 residues. The CDR3: CASNRDGGIETQYF. CDR3 bases: TGTGCCAGCAACCGGGACGGAGGGATAGAGACCCAGTACTTC.

A few counts support this clone. The genes are TRBV18 and TRBJ2-7; 9 nucleotides line up with TRBD1. CDR1 and CDR2 (germline): KGHSH, LQKENI. This CDR3 is built from 14 residues. J gave up 2 bases and V 6 bases, and 5 bases lay outside the gene matches. The DNA of the CDR3 is TGTGCCAGCTCCCCGGGACAGGGCCCCTACGAGCAGTACTTC. It encodes CASSPGQGPYEQYF.

Concerning this clone itself: Other nucleotide sequences in the sample specify the same CDR3. The chain couples TRBV6-1 to TRBJ1-5, with 10 positions matching TRBD1. The CDR3 covers 18 residues. The J segment lost 5 bases and the V segment lost 2 bases, leaving 12 bases of the junction unmatched. CDR1 and CDR2 from the germline V gene are MNHNS and SASEGT. CDR3 nucleotide sequence: TGTGCCAGCAGTGAAAAGTGGAGTTGGGGGACAGGGGATCAGCCCCAGCATTTT. Its translation: CASSEKWSWGTGDQPQHF.

The rearrangement uses TRBV7-3 and TRBJ2-5, with TRBD1 identical over 7 bases. The germline V gene has CDR1 SGHTA and CDR2 FQGTGA. Losses at the gene ends were 2 bases for V and 1 base for J; bases not matched to a gene: 4. This CDR3 region has 15 residues. In DNA, the CDR3 is TGTGCCAGCAGCTTATGGGGACAGAGCCAAGAGACCCAGTACTTC. This gives the protein CASSLWGQSQETQYF.

The chain uses TRBV6-6 and TRBJ2-2; 8 nucleotides match TRBD2. The CDR3 loop spans 16 amino acids. V shed 6 bases and J 7 bases; nucleotides not matched to a gene: 13. CDR1 and CDR2 (germline): MNHNY, SVGAGI (reference sequence). The CDR3 is CASRPRTSFFNGELFF. The CDR3, as DNA: TGTGCCAGCAGACCTAGGACTAGCTTCTTCAACGGGGAGCTGTTTTTT.

The rearrangement links TRBV4-3 to TRBJ2-2, with 11 bases that match TRBD2. This CDR3 has 19 amino acids. The germline CDR1 and CDR2 sequences are LGHNA and YSLEER. Unmatched junction bases numbered 14, after V lost 3 bases and J lost 5 bases. CDR3 DNA sequence: TGCGCCAGCAGCCAGGTGGGACTAGCGGTTTTCCCGGGGACCGGGGAGCTGTTTTTT. Translation gives CASSQVGLAVFPGTGELFF.

Here the CDR3 DNA reads TGTGCCAGCAGCCCTAGGGGCTACCTCACCGGGGAGCTGTTTTTT. This sequence encodes CASSPRGYLTGELFF. The chain links TRBV7-2 to TRBJ2-2; tentative D call: TRBD1 (5 bases). Germline loops: CDR1 SGHTA, CDR2 FQGNSA. This CDR3 is 15 amino acids long. Deletions cut 5 bases from V and 4 bases from J, with 14 bases between.

As concerns this clone: The junction and the germline gene differ at one end; a read error may be behind it. The chain links TRBV28 to TRBJ1-5; D unclear. Per germline, CDR1 MDHEN and CDR2 SYDVKM. The CDR3 contains 11 residues. For the CDR3, the DNA is TGTGCCAGCAGTCTAGAAGGGAACGGCGATTTT. Translated, it gives CASSLEGNGDF.

V gene TRBV4-2 combines with J gene TRBJ2-7; TRBD1 might be the D (5 bases). Germline V CDR1 and CDR2: LGHNA, YNFKEQ. CDR3 size: 21 residues. The V end lost 1 base, the J end lost 0 bases, and 28 bases lay between the germline ends. The DNA for the CDR3 is TGTGCCAGCAGCCAAGGAGACATGCCCAACAGGCGTATATATCGCTCCTACGAGCAGTACTTC. Amino acids: CASSQGDMPNRRIYRSYEQYF.

The chain combines TRBV28 with TRBJ2-7; TRBD1 aligns across 9 bases. The CDR3 sequence is 15 residues long. V was clipped by 5 bases and J by 1 base; unmatched bases: 6. Germline loops: CDR1 MDHEN, CDR2 SYDVKM. The CDR3 protein is CASSPPGTGSYEQYF. For the CDR3, the DNA is TGTGCCAGCAGTCCGCCCGGGACAGGGTCCTACGAGCAGTACTTC.

The CDR3 is CASSLRRGVAEHYEQYF. The CDR3 coding sequence is TGTGCCAGCAGCTTAAGGCGCGGGGTAGCGGAACACTACGAGCAGTACTTC. V is TRBV7-2 and J is TRBJ2-7, with TRBD2 as a possible D gene (6 bases). Germline lookup yields CDR1 SGHTA and CDR2 FQGNSA. The ends were cut back, 2 bases at V and 3 bases at J, with 20 bases in the middle. The CDR3 has 17 amino acids.

V is TRBV9 and J is TRBJ2-7, with D perhaps TRBD1 or TRBD2 (5 bases each). This CDR3 comprises 15 residues. The V gene's germline CDR1 is SGDLS and CDR2 YYNGEE. V lost 0 bases to trimming and J lost 3 bases, with 13 bases between them. The DNA for the CDR3 is TGTGCCAGCAGCGTAGCAGGGACGGTGGACTACGAGCAGTACTTC. It is translated as CASSVAGTVDYEQYF.

The chain is built from TRBV5-1 and TRBJ2-3, with a weak D call TRBD1 (5 bases). The CDR3 spans 15 residues. Germline lookup yields CDR1 SGHRS and CDR2 YFSETQ. Trimming cost V 2 bases and J 0 bases, with 10 bases left between them. In DNA, the CDR3 is TGCGCCAGCAGCTTCTCAGGGATAAGCACAGATACGCAGTATTTT. Translated, it gives CASSFSGISTDTQYF.

The V and J genes are TRBV5-1 and TRBJ2-1; 10 nucleotides agree with TRBD2. The CDR3 has 16 residues. The V and J ends lost 1 base and 8 bases, in that order; junction bases with no gene match: 9. From germline, CDR1 is SGHRS and CDR2 YFSETQ. The CDR3 nucleotides are TGCGCCAGCAGCTTGCCCCTTGGAAGCGGGAGGGATGAGCAGTTCTTC. Its translation is CASSLPLGSGRDEQFF. Looking up the rest from reference TRBV5-1 and TRBJ2-1 gives the full variable domain: KAGVTQTPRYLIKTRGQQVTLSCSPISGHRSVSWYQQTPGQGLQFLFEYFSETQRNKGNFPGRFSGRQFSNSRSEMNVSTLELGDSALYLCASSLPLGSGRDEQFFGPGTRLTVL.

V usage is TRBV2 and J usage is TRBJ2-1; D not resolved. Germline V CDR1 and CDR2: SNHLY, FYNNEI. Trimming removed 7 bases from V and 4 bases from J, with 8 bases in between. The CDR3 runs to 12 residues. CDR3 sequence reads: CASKVPYNEQFF. In DNA, the CDR3 is TGTGCCAGCAAAGTCCCGTACAATGAGCAGTTCTTC.

The CDR3 coding sequence is TGTGCCAGCAGCAAAGGCCCTTATAGCGGGAGTGACAATGAGCAGTTCTTC. Amino acid sequence: CASSKGPYSGSDNEQFF. The chain joins TRBV21-1 to TRBJ2-1; the D call in the table, TRBD2, was not verified against the DNA. TRBV21-1 corresponds to a pseudogene. This CDR3 has 17 residues.

This clone turned up a few times. The chain combines TRBV7-2 with TRBJ2-7; D is ambiguous. The V end lost 5 bases, the J end lost 2 bases, and 7 bases lay between the germline ends. CDR3 length equals 12 residues. CDR1 and CDR2 from the germline V gene are SGHTA and FQGNSA. CDR3 DNA sequence: TGTGCCAGCAGCCCTGACGCCTACGAGCAGTACTTC. Translating it yields CASSPDAYEQYF.

The CDR3 DNA reads as TGTGCCAGCAGTAGGGCTCCCTCCTACAATGAGCAGTTCTTC. Protein product: CASSRAPSYNEQFF. This chain uses TRBV28 with TRBJ2-1; D unresolved. Germline assignment: CDR1 MDHEN and CDR2 SYDVKM. The CDR3 consists of 14 residues. Trimming left V 5 bases short and J 0 bases short, with 8 bases between. Full variable domain (missing parts from reference TRBV28 and TRBJ2-1): DVKVTQSSRYLVKRTGEKVFLECVQDMDHENMFWYRQDPGLGLRLIYFSYDVKMKEKGDIPEGYSVSREKKERFSLILESASTNQTSMYLCASSRAPSYNEQFFGPGTRLTVL.

The chain combines TRBV6-1 with TRBJ1-2; D perhaps matches TRBD1 (5 bases). This CDR3 has 15 amino acids. Deletions cut 6 bases from V and 4 bases from J, with 18 bases between. Germline V gene lookup returns CDR1 MNHNS and CDR2 SASEGT. The CDR3, as DNA: TGTGCCAGCAGCCTCCGGGACCCTAATCCCTATGGCTACACCTTC. Protein product: CASSLRDPNPYGYTF.